The 16 T cell receptor beta chains presented below share a single source sample, sequenced in a study of T cell responses to AZD1222 COVID-19 vaccine. TCRdb's table, derived via immunoSEQ multiplex PCR, lists solely in-frame clones and lacks some. This table holds 150,000 to 200,000 clones, 94% found once. Source: peripheral blood, taken on day 0 of AZD1222 vaccination. These TCRs come from an adult in good health.

The rearrangement uses TRBV12-3 or TRBV12-4 and TRBJ1-2; D is unresolved. The germline V and J ends were trimmed by 3 bases and 8 bases, with 13 bases remaining between them. This CDR3 region has 13 residues. The DNA of the CDR3 is TGTGCCAGCAGTTTCGACGGACGTGGCGGCTACACCTTC. Translated, it gives CASSFDGRGGYTF.

The V gene is TRBV5-5, the J gene TRBJ1-1; 8 bases match TRBD1. Losses at the gene ends were 7 bases for V and 5 bases for J; bases not matched to a gene: 7. CDR3 length equals 13 residues. Per germline, CDR1 SGHKS and CDR2 YYEKEE (reference sequence). CDR3 bases: TGTGCCAGCTCCCAGGGGGCGCCTACTGAAGCTTTCTTT. It is translated as CASSQGAPTEAFF. Based on the CDR3 plus reference TRBV5-5 and TRBJ1-1, the full variable domain is DAGVTQSPTHLIKTRGQQVTLRCSPISGHKSVSWYQQVLGQGPQFIFQYYEKEERGRGNFPDRFSARQFPNYSSELNVNALLLGDSALYLCASSQGAPTEAFFGQGTRLTVV.

The rearrangement joins TRBV10-3 to TRBJ1-1; D is perhaps TRBD1 (6 bases). Deletions cut 7 bases from V and 5 bases from J, with 14 bases between. The CDR3 has 13 amino acids. The germline V gene has CDR1 ENHRY and CDR2 SYGVKD. For the CDR3, the DNA is TGTGCCATCAAACCGGGAGGGGGGACTGAAGCTTTCTTT. Amino acid sequence: CAIKPGGGTEAFF.

The chain couples TRBV18 to TRBJ1-5; no clear D gene. V was trimmed by 1 base and J by 5 bases, leaving 6 bases between them. Germline assignment: CDR1 KGHSH and CDR2 LQKENI. There are 13 residues in the CDR3. CDR3 amino acids: CASSPRSDQPQHF. CDR3 coding DNA: TGTGCCAGCTCACCACGCAGCGATCAGCCCCAGCATTTT. Supplemented by reference TRBV18 and TRBJ1-5, the full variable domain reads NAGVMQNPRHLVRRRGQEARLRCSPMKGHSHVYWYRQLPEEGLKFMVYLQKENIIDESGMPKERFSAEFPKEGPSILRIQQVVRGDSAAYFCASSPRSDQPQHFGDGTRLSIL.

The rearrangement links TRBV7-9 to TRBJ2-7; D is possibly TRBD1 or TRBD2 (5 bases each). Per germline, CDR1 SEHNR and CDR2 FQNEAQ (reference sequence). The germline V and J ends were trimmed by 7 bases and 3 bases, with 16 bases remaining between them. The CDR3 totals 14 residues. CDR3 amino acids: CASTIVGAGYEQYF. For the CDR3, the DNA is TGTGCCAGCACCATAGTCGGGGCAGGCTACGAGCAGTACTTC.

The chain joins TRBV5-5 to TRBJ1-2, with unresolved D. CDR1 SGHKS and CDR2 YYEKEE come from the germline V gene (reference sequence). The CDR3 loop spans 14 amino acids. V was pared by 0 bases and J by 4 bases, with 10 bases between. CDR3 nucleotide sequence: TGTGCCAGCAGCTTGGTTGGAGATGCCTATGGCTACACCTTC. It is translated as CASSLVGDAYGYTF. Using reference TRBV5-5 and TRBJ1-2 for the parts outside the CDR3, the full variable domain is DAGVTQSPTHLIKTRGQQVTLRCSPISGHKSVSWYQQVLGQGPQFIFQYYEKEERGRGNFPDRFSARQFPNYSSELNVNALLLGDSALYLCASSLVGDAYGYTFGSGTRLTVV.

V gene TRBV5-4 combines with J gene TRBJ2-2, with 7 nucleotides matching TRBD2. The CDR3 is 16 amino acids. V gave up 0 bases and J gave up 5 bases; unmatched junction bases: 7. Germline-derived CDR1 and CDR2 are SGHNT and YYREEE (reference sequence). In DNA, the CDR3 is TGTGCCAGCAGCTTGGGGGCGGGAGAATATACCGGGGAGCTGTTTTTT. It encodes CASSLGAGEYTGELFF.

V and J are TRBV7-9 and TRBJ2-3; D is unclear. V lost 5 bases, J lost 4 bases, and 13 bases lay in between. Per the germline V gene, CDR1 is SEHNR and CDR2 is FQNEAQ (reference sequence). The CDR3 has 14 residues. In nucleotides, the CDR3 is TGTGCCAGCAGCCCAAGTCTCGTCCCAGATACGCAGTATTTT. This encodes CASSPSLVPDTQYF.

The V gene is TRBV9, the J gene TRBJ2-5; a weak D match, TRBD1 (6 bases). This CDR3 has 16 residues. The germline V and J ends were trimmed by 4 bases and 3 bases, with 19 bases remaining between them. Germline CDR1 SGDLS, CDR2 YYNGEE. The CDR3 sequence is CASSTPRDTAEETQYF. Written as DNA, the CDR3 is TGTGCCAGCAGCACCCCCCGGGACACAGCAGAAGAGACCCAGTACTTC.

This rearrangement joins TRBV4-2 to TRBJ1-3; no definite D call. With 1 base removed from V and 2 bases from J, the gap between germline ends came to 12 bases. Germline CDR1 is LGHNA and CDR2 is YNFKEQ. The CDR3 length is 16 residues. CDR3 bases: TGTGCCAGCAGCCAAGTTGGGTTGAGGGCTGGAAACACCATATATTTT. It specifies CASSQVGLRAGNTIYF.

The chain couples TRBV6-5 to TRBJ2-5; the D is unclear. Germline V gene lookup returns CDR1 MNHEY and CDR2 SVGAGI. The CDR3 extends over 14 amino acids. Trimming left V 5 bases short and J 5 bases short, with 15 bases between. CDR3 in DNA: TGTGCCAGCAGTCTGGGTAGGGAAGGGGAGACCCAGTACTTC. Its protein is CASSLGREGETQYF.

The chain uses TRBV3-1 (or the pseudogene TRBV3-2) and TRBJ2-3, with 13 bases fitting TRBD2. Germline V gives CDR1 LGHDT, CDR2 YNNKEL (reference sequence). V lost 4 bases and J lost 3; bases outside the gene matches: 7. The CDR3 length is 17 residues. The CDR3 protein is CASSRGLAGVRTDTQYF. CDR3 DNA sequence: TGTGCCAGCAGCCGCGGACTAGCGGGAGTTAGGACAGATACGCAGTATTTT.

V is TRBV5-6 and J is TRBJ2-1, with D perhaps matching TRBD2 (5 bases). The ends were cut back, 3 bases at V and 0 bases at J, with 16 bases in the middle. Germline CDR1 and CDR2: SGHDT and YYEEEE. The CDR3 length is 17 residues. The CDR3 DNA reads as TGTGCCAGCAGCTGGCTACCGGGGTCTCACTCCTACAATGAGCAGTTCTTC. This gives the protein CASSWLPGSHSYNEQFF. Looking up the rest from reference TRBV5-6 and TRBJ2-1 gives the full variable domain: DAGVTQSPTHLIKTRGQQVTLRCSPKSGHDTVSWYQQALGQGPQFIFQYYEEEERQRGNFPDRFSGHQFPNYSSELNVNALLLGDSALYLCASSWLPGSHSYNEQFFGPGTRLTVL.

CDR3 nucleotide sequence: TGTGCCTGCGGGGCAAACAGCAATCAGCCCCAGCATTTT. Protein sequence: CACGANSNQPQHF. The chain employs TRBV30 and TRBJ1-5; the D gene is possibly TRBD1 (5 bases). V lost 6 bases and J lost 1, with 10 bases in between. CDR3 length: 13 amino acids. CDR1 and CDR2 (germline): GTSNPN, SVGIG (reference sequence).

J is TRBJ2-1 and V is TRBV27; possible D gene TRBD1, 5 bases. Per germline, CDR1 MNHEY and CDR2 SMNVEV (reference sequence). V was cut by 2 bases and J by 7 bases, with 9 bases left in between. This CDR3 region has 13 residues. CDR3 amino acids: CASSLGRANEQFF. As DNA, the CDR3 is TGTGCCAGCAGTTTAGGCAGGGCGAATGAGCAGTTCTTC.

This clone occurred once. The junction departs from germline at one end; a sequencing error may be responsible. The chain carries TRBV30 and TRBJ2-5; D may match TRBD1 or TRBD2 (6 bases each). The CDR3 runs to 14 residues. Per the germline V gene, CDR1 is GTSNPN and CDR2 is SVGIG (reference sequence). The CDR3 loop reads CAWSRGARTLDRNF. The CDR3 DNA reads as TGTGCCTGGAGTAGGGGGGCGCGGACCCTCGATCGGAACTTC.